The 21 T cell receptor beta chains given below trace back to one sample, sequenced in a study of blood T cell repertoires in COVID-19. The data were produced by immunoSEQ multiplex PCR, yet TCRdb's version contains in-frame clones alone and is incomplete. The sample yields 250,000 to 350,000 clones, approximately 91% seen once. Material for sequencing was peripheral blood. Source of these receptors: a woman between 55 and 75 years old with acute or convalescent COVID-19.

The genes are TRBV19 and TRBJ2-7, with 7 nucleotides matching TRBD1. V shed 3 bases, J shed 3 bases, and the junction held 2 bases outside the gene matches. The CDR3 contains 13 residues. CDR1 and CDR2 (germline): LNHDA, SQIVND (reference sequence). In DNA, the CDR3 is TGTGCCAGTAGTATGAACAGGGGCTACGAGCAGTACTTC. Protein product: CASSMNRGYEQYF.

The CDR3 loop reads CASSFTGLSTDTQYF. CDR3 sequence (DNA): TGTGCCAGCAGTTTTACAGGGTTGAGCACAGATACGCAGTATTTT. This chain connects TRBV6-6 to TRBJ2-3, with D possibly matching TRBD1 (6 bases). V gave up 4 bases and J gave up 0 bases, with 11 bases separating them. The CDR3 totals 15 residues. Germline values: CDR1 MNHNY, CDR2 SVGAGI (reference sequence).

The chain recombines TRBV6-5 with TRBJ1-2; 9 bases fit TRBD1. Germline CDR1 and CDR2: MNHEY and SVGAGI. This CDR3 comprises 14 residues. The ends lost 7 bases at V and 5 bases at J; junction bases unmatched: 8. CDR3 region: CASTSGTGRYGYTF. The CDR3, as DNA: TGTGCCAGCACCTCCGGGACAGGGAGATATGGCTACACCTTC.

The V call is TRBV29-1, the J call TRBJ1-5; 7 bases match TRBD1. The V gene end was trimmed by 3 bases and the J gene end by 0 bases; junction bases not matched to a gene: 2. This CDR3 has 14 residues. CDR1 and CDR2 (germline): SQVTM, ANQGSEA. The CDR3 loop reads CSVETGISNQPQHF. The CDR3 nucleotides are TGCAGCGTTGAGACAGGGATTAGCAATCAGCCCCAGCATTTT.

J is TRBJ2-7 and V is TRBV7-8; 13 nucleotides align to TRBD2. Unmatched junction bases numbered 5, after V lost 2 bases and J lost 7 bases. The CDR3 loop spans 15 amino acids. Germline V gene data show CDR1 as SGHVS and CDR2 as FQNEAQ. In DNA form, the CDR3 reads TGTGCCAGCAGCTTATACGGACTAGCGGGAGATGAGCAGTACTTC. Its protein is CASSLYGLAGDEQYF. Variable domain in full (rest from reference TRBV7-8 and TRBJ2-7): GAGVSQSPRYKVAKRGQDVALRCDPISGHVSLFWYQQALGQGPEFLTYFQNEAQLDKSGLPSDRFFAERPEGSVSTLKIQRTQQEDSAVYLCASSLYGLAGDEQYFGPGTRLTVT.

The chain recombines TRBV7-9 with TRBJ1-1, with D uncertain. The CDR3 contains 14 residues. Deletions cut 3 bases from V and 4 bases from J, with 12 bases between. Germline V gives CDR1 SEHNR, CDR2 FQNEAQ (reference sequence). The CDR3 protein is CASSFPVGGTEAFF. Here the CDR3 DNA reads TGTGCCAGCAGCTTTCCGGTTGGTGGCACTGAAGCTTTCTTT. The full variable domain, in which reference TRBV7-9 and TRBJ1-1 provide the parts outside the CDR3, is DTGVSQNPRHKITKRGQNVTFRCDPISEHNRLYWYRQTLGQGPEFLTYFQNEAQLEKSRLLSDRFSAERPKGSFSTLEIQRTEQGDSAMYLCASSFPVGGTEAFFGQGTRLTVV.

The CDR3 sequence: CASSTLAGVLREQFF. The CDR3, as DNA: TGTGCCAGTAGTACACTAGCGGGAGTTTTGCGTGAGCAGTTCTTC. V is TRBV19 and J is TRBJ2-1; 11 nucleotides match TRBD2. The CDR3 has 15 residues. Germline values: CDR1 LNHDA, CDR2 SQIVND (reference sequence). The V and J ends lost 4 bases and 9 bases, in that order; junction bases with no gene match: 8.

The chain couples TRBV11-2 to TRBJ2-1; 7 bases line up with TRBD1. V lost 5 bases and J lost 5; bases outside the gene matches: 12. The CDR3 has 16 residues. CDR1 and CDR2 from the germline V gene are SGHAT and FQNNGV. The CDR3 spells CASSTGPGTANNEQFF. CDR3 nucleotides: TGTGCCAGCAGCACCGGGCCGGGGACAGCCAACAATGAGCAGTTCTTC.

The genes are TRBV13 and TRBJ1-1; 9 bases align to TRBD1. The CDR3 has 16 amino acids. The ends lost 6 bases at V and 5 bases at J; junction bases unmatched: 13. Germline V lookup: CDR1 PRHDT, CDR2 FYEKMQ (reference sequence). The DNA for the CDR3 is TGTGCCAGCAGGTTCGGGACAGGGAGTCTCGGGACTGAAGCTTTCTTT. It translates to CASRFGTGSLGTEAFF.

The chain joins TRBV18 to TRBJ1-1; D gene ambiguous. Germline CDR1 reads KGHSH; CDR2 reads LQKENI. This CDR3 is built from 15 residues. V was pared by 2 bases and J by 1 base, with 11 bases between. CDR3 sequence: CASSPDQVKNTEAFF. The CDR3 DNA sequence: TGTGCCAGCTCACCAGATCAGGTCAAGAACACTGAAGCTTTCTTT.

The rearrangement joins TRBV7-2 to TRBJ1-5; TRBD1 matches 7 bases. CDR3 length: 16 residues. Trimming at V came to 1 base and at J to 6 bases, leaving 9 bases not matched to a gene. The germline V gene encodes CDR1 SGHTA and CDR2 FQGNSA. The chain's CDR3 is CASSLDLGGEGQPQHF. The CDR3 DNA is TGTGCCAGCAGCTTAGATCTAGGGGGCGAGGGTCAGCCCCAGCATTTT.

The chain is built from TRBV6-5 and TRBJ2-7, with D uncertain. This CDR3 is 11 amino acids long. V was trimmed by 7 bases and J by 2 bases, leaving 6 bases between them. Germline values: CDR1 MNHEY, CDR2 SVGAGI. CDR3 coding DNA: TGTGCCAGCAAGCTAACCTACGAGCAGTACTTC. Encoded protein: CASKLTYEQYF.

The DNA for the CDR3 is TGCGCCAGCAGCCAGGCCGTACCCACTCTGCGGGGTTACAATGAGCAGTTCTTC. This codes for CASSQAVPTLRGYNEQFF. J is TRBJ2-1 and V is TRBV4-1, with D possibly matching TRBD2 (6 bases). The CDR3 is made up of 18 amino acids. The germline V gene encodes CDR1 MGHRA and CDR2 YSYEKL. V dropped 3 bases and J dropped 4 bases, with 22 bases sitting between them.

V usage is TRBV5-4 and J usage is TRBJ2-1, with D tentatively TRBD2 (6 bases). The germline V gene has CDR1 SGHNT and CDR2 YYREEE (reference sequence). V shed 1 base and J shed 1 base, with 9 bases lying between them. The CDR3 is 15 amino acids. Here the CDR3 DNA reads TGTGCCAGCAGCTTGAGCGGGTCTTCCTACAATGAGCAGTTCTTC. It is translated as CASSLSGSSYNEQFF.

V is TRBV19 and J is TRBJ1-5; D not resolved. This CDR3 spans 14 amino acids. CDR1 and CDR2 (germline): LNHDA, SQIVND (reference sequence). V lost 3 bases and J 10 bases, leaving 16 bases between the germline ends. Here the CDR3 reads CASSIIDQVIPQHF. CDR3 coding DNA: TGTGCCAGTAGTATTATTGATCAGGTAATACCCCAGCATTTT.

The chain employs TRBV6-2 or TRBV6-3 and TRBJ1-5, with 10 bases lining up with TRBD1. After removal of 5 bases from V and 0 bases from J, the junction contained 10 bases not matched to a gene. Germline V gives CDR1 MNHEY, CDR2 SVGEGT. The CDR3 spans 18 residues. CDR3 nucleotides: TGTGCCAGCAGTCCGGGGACAGGGGCCTCCTATAGCAATCAGCCCCAGCATTTT. Protein sequence: CASSPGTGASYSNQPQHF.

J is TRBJ2-5 and V is TRBV19; TRBD2 matches at 13 bases. The germline CDR1 and CDR2 sequences are LNHDA and SQIVND (reference sequence). There are 15 residues in the CDR3. V dropped 8 bases and J dropped 2; count of bases not matched to a gene: 5. The CDR3 is CASRTSGGGQETQYF. The CDR3 DNA reads TGTGCCAGTCGGACTAGCGGGGGAGGACAAGAGACCCAGTACTTC. The whole variable domain, remainder taken from reference TRBV19 and TRBJ2-5, is DGGITQSPKYLFRKEGQNVTLSCEQNLNHDAMYWYRQDPGQGLRLIYYSQIVNDFQKGDIAEGYSVSREKKESFPLTVTSAQKNPTAFYLCASRTSGGGQETQYFGPGTRLLVL.

The V and J genes are TRBV28 and TRBJ1-2; TRBD1 agrees at 7 bases. Germline CDR1 and CDR2: MDHEN and SYDVKM. V shed 4 bases and J 2 bases; nucleotides not matched to a gene: 16. This CDR3 is 18 amino acids long. The CDR3 is CASSSGEFGTEYNYGYTF. CDR3 DNA: TGTGCCAGCAGTTCCGGAGAATTCGGGACAGAGTACAACTATGGCTACACCTTC.

The CDR3 protein is CASTVGGGSSYNEQFF. For the CDR3, the DNA is TGTGCCAGCACCGTCGGGGGAGGGAGCTCCTACAATGAGCAGTTCTTC. The chain carries TRBV9 and TRBJ2-1; 7 bases align to TRBD2. Per germline, CDR1 SGDLS and CDR2 YYNGEE. This CDR3 has 16 amino acids. The J segment lost 0 bases and the V segment lost 6 bases, leaving 9 bases of the junction unmatched.

The chain links TRBV12-3 or TRBV12-4 to TRBJ2-5; tentatively, D is TRBD2 (6 bases). The CDR3 is 13 residues long. Trimming pared 3 bases from V and 3 bases from J, leaving 8 bases between. DNA of the CDR3: TGTGCCAGCAGTTTGGGGGGAGAAGAGACCCAGTACTTC. This gives the protein CASSLGGEETQYF.

The CDR3, as DNA: TGTGCCAGCAGCTCACAGGGGTGGCCCACTGAAGCTTTCTTT. Its translation: CASSSQGWPTEAFF. The rearrangement uses TRBV7-2 and TRBJ1-1; 7 bases agree with TRBD1. Germline V gene data show CDR1 as SGHTA and CDR2 as FQGNSA. Losses at the gene ends were 4 bases for V and 4 bases for J; bases not matched to a gene: 6. CDR3 length: 14 residues.